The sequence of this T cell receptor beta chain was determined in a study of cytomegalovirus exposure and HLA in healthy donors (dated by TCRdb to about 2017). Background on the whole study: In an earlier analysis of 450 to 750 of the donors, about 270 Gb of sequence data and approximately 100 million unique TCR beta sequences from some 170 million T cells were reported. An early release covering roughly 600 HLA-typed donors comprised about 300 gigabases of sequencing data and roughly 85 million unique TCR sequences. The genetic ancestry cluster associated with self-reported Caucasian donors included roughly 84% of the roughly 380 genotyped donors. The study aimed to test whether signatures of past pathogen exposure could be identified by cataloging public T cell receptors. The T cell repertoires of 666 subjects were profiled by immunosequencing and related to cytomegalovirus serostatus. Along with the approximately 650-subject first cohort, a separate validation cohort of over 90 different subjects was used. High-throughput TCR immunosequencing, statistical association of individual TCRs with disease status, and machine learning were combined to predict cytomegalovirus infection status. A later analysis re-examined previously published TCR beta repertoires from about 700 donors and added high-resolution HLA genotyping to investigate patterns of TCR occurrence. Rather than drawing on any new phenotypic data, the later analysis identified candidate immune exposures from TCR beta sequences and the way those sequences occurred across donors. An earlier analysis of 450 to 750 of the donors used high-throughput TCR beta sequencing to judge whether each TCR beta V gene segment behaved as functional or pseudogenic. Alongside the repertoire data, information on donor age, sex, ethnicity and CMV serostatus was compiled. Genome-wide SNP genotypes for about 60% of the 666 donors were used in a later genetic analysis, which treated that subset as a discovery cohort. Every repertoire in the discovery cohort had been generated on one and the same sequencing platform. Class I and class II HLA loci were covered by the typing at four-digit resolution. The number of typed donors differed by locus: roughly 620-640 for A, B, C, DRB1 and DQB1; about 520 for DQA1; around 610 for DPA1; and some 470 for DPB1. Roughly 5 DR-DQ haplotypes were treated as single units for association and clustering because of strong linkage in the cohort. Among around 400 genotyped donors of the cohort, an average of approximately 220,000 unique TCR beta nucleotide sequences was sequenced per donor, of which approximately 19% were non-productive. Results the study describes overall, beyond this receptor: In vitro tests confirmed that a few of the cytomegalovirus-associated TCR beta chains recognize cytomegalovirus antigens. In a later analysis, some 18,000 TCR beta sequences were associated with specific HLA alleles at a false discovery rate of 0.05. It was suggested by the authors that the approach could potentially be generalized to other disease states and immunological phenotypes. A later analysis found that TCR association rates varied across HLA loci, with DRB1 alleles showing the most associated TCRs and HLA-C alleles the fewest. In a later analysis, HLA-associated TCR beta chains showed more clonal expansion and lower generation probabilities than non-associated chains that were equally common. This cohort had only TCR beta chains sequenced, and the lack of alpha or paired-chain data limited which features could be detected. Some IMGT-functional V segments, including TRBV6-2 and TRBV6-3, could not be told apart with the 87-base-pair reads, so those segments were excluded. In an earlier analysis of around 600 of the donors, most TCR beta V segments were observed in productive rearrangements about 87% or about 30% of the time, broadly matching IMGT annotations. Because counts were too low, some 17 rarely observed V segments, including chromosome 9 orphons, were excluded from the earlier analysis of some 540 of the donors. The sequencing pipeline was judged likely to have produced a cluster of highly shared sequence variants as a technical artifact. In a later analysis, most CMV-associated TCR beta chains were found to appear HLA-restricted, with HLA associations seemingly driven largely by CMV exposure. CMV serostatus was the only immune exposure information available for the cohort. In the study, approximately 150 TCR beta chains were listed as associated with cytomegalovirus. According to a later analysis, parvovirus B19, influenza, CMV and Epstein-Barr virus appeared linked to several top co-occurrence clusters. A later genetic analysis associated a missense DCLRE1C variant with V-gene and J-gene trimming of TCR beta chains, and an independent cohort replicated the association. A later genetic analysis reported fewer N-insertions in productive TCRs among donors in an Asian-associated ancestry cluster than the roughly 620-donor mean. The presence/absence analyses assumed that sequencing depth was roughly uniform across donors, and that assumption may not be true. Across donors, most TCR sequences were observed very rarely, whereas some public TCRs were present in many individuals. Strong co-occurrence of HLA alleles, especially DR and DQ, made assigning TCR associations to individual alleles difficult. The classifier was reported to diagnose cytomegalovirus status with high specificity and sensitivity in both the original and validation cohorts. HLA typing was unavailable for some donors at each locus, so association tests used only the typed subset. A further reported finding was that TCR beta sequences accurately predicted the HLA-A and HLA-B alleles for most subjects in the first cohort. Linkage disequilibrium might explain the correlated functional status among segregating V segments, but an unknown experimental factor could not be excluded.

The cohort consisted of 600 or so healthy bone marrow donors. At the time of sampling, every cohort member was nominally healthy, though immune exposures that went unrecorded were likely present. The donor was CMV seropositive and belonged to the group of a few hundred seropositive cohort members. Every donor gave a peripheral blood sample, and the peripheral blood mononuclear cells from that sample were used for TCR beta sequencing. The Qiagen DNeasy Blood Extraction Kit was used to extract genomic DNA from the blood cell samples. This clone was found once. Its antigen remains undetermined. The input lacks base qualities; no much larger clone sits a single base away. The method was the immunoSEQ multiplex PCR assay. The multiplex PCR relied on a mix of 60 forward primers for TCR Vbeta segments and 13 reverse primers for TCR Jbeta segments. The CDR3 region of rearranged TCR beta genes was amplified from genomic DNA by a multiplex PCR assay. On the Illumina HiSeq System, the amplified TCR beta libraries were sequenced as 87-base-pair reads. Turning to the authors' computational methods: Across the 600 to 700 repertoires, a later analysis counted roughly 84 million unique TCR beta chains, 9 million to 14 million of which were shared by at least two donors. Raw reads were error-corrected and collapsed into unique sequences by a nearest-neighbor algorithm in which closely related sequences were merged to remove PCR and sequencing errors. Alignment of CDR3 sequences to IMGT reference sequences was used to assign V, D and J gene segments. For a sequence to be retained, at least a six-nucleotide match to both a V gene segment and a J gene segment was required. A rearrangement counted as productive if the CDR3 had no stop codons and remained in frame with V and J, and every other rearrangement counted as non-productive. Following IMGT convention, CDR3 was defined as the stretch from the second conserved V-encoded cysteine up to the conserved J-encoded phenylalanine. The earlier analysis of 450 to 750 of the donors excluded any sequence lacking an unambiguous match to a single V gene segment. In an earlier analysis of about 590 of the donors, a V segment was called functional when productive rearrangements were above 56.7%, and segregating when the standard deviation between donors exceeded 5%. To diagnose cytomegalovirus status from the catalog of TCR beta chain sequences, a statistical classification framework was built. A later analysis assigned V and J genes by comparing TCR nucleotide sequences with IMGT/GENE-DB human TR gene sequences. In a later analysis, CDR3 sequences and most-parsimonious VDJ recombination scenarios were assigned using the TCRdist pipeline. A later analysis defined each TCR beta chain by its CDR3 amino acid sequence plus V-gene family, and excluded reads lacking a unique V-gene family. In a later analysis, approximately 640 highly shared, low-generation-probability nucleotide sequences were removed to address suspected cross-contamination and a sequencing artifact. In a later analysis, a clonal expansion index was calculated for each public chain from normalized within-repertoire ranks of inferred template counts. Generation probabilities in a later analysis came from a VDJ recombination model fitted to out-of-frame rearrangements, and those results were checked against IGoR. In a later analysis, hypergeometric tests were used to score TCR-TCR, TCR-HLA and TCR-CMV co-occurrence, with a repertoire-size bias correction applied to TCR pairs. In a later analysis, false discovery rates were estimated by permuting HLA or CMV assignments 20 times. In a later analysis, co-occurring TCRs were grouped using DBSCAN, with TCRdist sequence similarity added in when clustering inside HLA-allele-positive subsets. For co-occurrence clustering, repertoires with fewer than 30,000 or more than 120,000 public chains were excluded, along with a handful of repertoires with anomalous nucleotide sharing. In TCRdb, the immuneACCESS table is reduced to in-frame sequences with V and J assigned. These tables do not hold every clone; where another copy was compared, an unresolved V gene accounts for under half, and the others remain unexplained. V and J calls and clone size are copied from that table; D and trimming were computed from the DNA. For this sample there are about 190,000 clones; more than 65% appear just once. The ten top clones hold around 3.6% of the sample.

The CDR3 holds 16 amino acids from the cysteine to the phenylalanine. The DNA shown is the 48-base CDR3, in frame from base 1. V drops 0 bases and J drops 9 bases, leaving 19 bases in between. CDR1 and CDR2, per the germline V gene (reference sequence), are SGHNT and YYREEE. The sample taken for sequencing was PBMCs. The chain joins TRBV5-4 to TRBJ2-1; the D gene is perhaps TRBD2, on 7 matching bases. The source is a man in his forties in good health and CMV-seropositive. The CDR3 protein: CASSLAVGGGRGEQFF. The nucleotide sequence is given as TGTGCCAGCAGCTTGGCCGTGGGGGGGGGCCGTGGTGAGCAGTTCTTC.